This T cell receptor (beta chain) was found in a study of blood T cells in healthy people across ages. PCR was performed a second time for about 7 to 11 cycles using a sample-barcoded 5' primer and a J-beta primer mix. Every cDNA was tagged by a template-switch adaptor with 12 random nucleotides. Using its own MiXCR run on the 5' RACE reads, TCRdb lists one record per CDR3 protein. This table has 1.8 million or so distinct CDR3 sequences, 30% to 40% appearing once. The study, taken as a whole, reports: Diversity was higher, and naive CD4+ cells more numerous, in long-lived donors than in aged donors.

The germline V and J ends were trimmed by 7 bases and 0 bases, with 16 bases remaining between them. In germline, CDR1 is SQVTM, CDR2 ANQGSEA. This CDR3 is 15 amino acids long. Comments on this clonotype: Its antigen is as yet unknown.

The rearrangement joins TRBV29-1 to TRBJ2-1; D ambiguous. The source of this sequence is a human donor in good health. What was sequenced was blood. The CDR3 nucleotides are TGCAGCGCTATTACGGACGGAAGCTCCTACAATGAGCAGTTCTTC. This sequence encodes CSAITDGSSYNEQFF.